A selection of T cell receptor beta chains follows, all from one sample in a study of patients and donors after allogeneic stem cell transplantation. TCRdb reprocessed the RT-PCR reads with MiXCR, giving one entry per CDR3 protein. The table has around 31,000 distinct CDR3 sequences, 6.8% seen once. Material: blood, either unsorted or a sorted T cell fraction (not recorded which). Receptors were obtained from a human donor who was either an allogeneic HSCT recipient or a stem cell or donor lymphocyte infusion donor (not recorded which). It is not recorded whose cells these are; they may come from a transplant donor. The CDR3 runs from the conserved cysteine through the conserved F or W. The D gene is left open where the match is weak. Only some rows state a clone size, as once, few, many or a class for expanded clones.

CDR3 length,D gene,clone size,V gene,J gene,CDR3 DNA,CDR3 protein
15,TRBD1,-,TRBV29-1,TRBJ2-5,TGCAGCGTTGAGGGTGGGACAGGACCCGAGGGGACCCAGTACTTC,CSVEGGTGPEGTQYF
13,-,many,TRBV6-5,TRBJ1-1,TGTGCCAGCAGTTACGGACAGAACACTGAAGCTTTCTTT,CASSYGQNTEAFF
14,TRBD1,few,TRBV18,TRBJ1-1,TGTGCCAGCTCACCAAGCAGGGGGGGGTCTGAAGCTTTCTTT,CASSPSRGGSEAFF
14,TRBD1,many,TRBV28,TRBJ2-7,TGTGCCAGCAGCGGACAGGGGTTTCTCTACGAGCAGTACTTC,CASSGQGFLYEQYF
11,-,medium-sized,TRBV10-3,TRBJ2-2,TGTGCCATCGGCGGAGTGGGGGAGCTGTTTTTT,CAIGGVGELFF
16,TRBD2,few,TRBV19,TRBJ2-1,TGTGCCAGTAGTATAGGAGGACTAGCGGGAGAATATGAGCAGTTCTTC,CASSIGGLAGEYEQFF
14,-,many,TRBV11-2,TRBJ2-1,TGTGCCAGCAGCTCTAGAGGCTCCTACAATGAGCAGTTCTTC,CASSSRGSYNEQFF
13,-,few,TRBV20-1,TRBJ2-7,TGCAGTGAGAACAAATTCGCCCTCTACGAGCAGTACTTC,CSENKFALYEQYF
18,-,few,TRBV7-9,TRBJ2-7,TGTGCCAGCAGCTTAGCGAGGGGGATGGCTAGCGGAGAGATCGAGCAGTACTTC,CASSLARGMASGEIEQYF
13,-,many,TRBV28,TRBJ1-2,TGTGCCAGCAGTCCCTACGACAGGTTTGGCTACACCTTC,CASSPYDRFGYTF
13,TRBD1,medium-sized,TRBV20-1,TRBJ1-1,TGCAGTCTACTTACAGGGGGGATCACTGAAGCTTTCTTT,CSLLTGGITEAFF
15,-,few,TRBV18,TRBJ2-7,TGTGCCAGCTCACCACTCCGTGTGCCGTTGCGCGAGCAGTACTTC,CASSPLRVPLREQYF
18,-,-,TRBV7-8,TRBJ1-3,TGTGCCAGCAGCTTAGGAGGGCAGTCATCTCTCTCTGGAAACACCATATATTTT,CASSLGGQSSLSGNTIYF
16,TRBD1,-,TRBV24-1,TRBJ2-3,TGTGCCACCAGTGAGGCCGGGACAGGGTTCACAGATACGCAGTATTTT,CATSEAGTGFTDTQYF
15,TRBD1,few,TRBV28,TRBJ2-2,TGTGCCAGCAGTTTCCAGGGGGCTGGGACCGGGGAGCTGTTTTTT,CASSFQGAGTGELFF
14,-,many,TRBV6-2/TRBV6-3,TRBJ2-1,TGTGCCAGCAGTTCCGGGGGTTCGTACAATGAGCAGTTCTTC,CASSSGGSYNEQFF
13,-,few,TRBV27,TRBJ2-7,TGTGCCAGCAGTTTCTTGCTGGGGTACGAGCAGTACTTC,CASSFLLGYEQYF
15,TRBD1,many,TRBV7-6,TRBJ2-5,TGTGCCAGCAGCTTAGGGTGGACAGGGCAAGAGACCCAGTACTTC,CASSLGWTGQETQYF
11,-,once,TRBV4-2,TRBJ2-7,TGTGCCCAAGACGGAGTATACGAGCAGTACTTC,CAQDGVYEQYF
16,-,-,TRBV21-1,TRBJ2-2,TGTGCCAGCAGCCAATGGGACAGGGGGCTTACCGGGGAGCTGTTTTTT,CASSQWDRGLTGELFF
16,-,many,TRBV30,TRBJ1-2,TGTGCCTGGAGTGTTCCAGGATCGGGTCGGGGCTATGGCTACACCTTC,CAWSVPGSGRGYGYTF
15,-,-,TRBV18,TRBJ2-5,TGTGCCAGCTCACCGCGTGGCGGGATAGGGGAGACCCAGTACTTC,CASSPRGGIGETQYF
16,-,-,TRBV4-1,TRBJ2-7,TGCGCCAGCAGCCAACCGGGTACTACAGTTGGCTACGAGCAGTACTTC,CASSQPGTTVGYEQYF
14,-,many,TRBV28,TRBJ2-1,TGTGCCAGCACCGCAGGCACTTTCTACAATGAGCAGTTCTTC,CASTAGTFYNEQFF
14,-,many,TRBV28,TRBJ1-5,TGTGCCAGCAGTCACGACATATCGGATCAGCCCCAGCATTTT,CASSHDISDQPQHF
13,-,few,TRBV28,TRBJ2-7,TGTGCCAGCAGTTCCACAGGAGTCTACGAGCAGTACTTC,CASSSTGVYEQYF
12,-,-,TRBV15,TRBJ2-7,TGTGCCACCAGCAGAGATAGCTACGAGCAGTACTTC,CATSRDSYEQYF
14,-,many,TRBV10-3,TRBJ1-2,TGTGCCATCAGTGAGAGCGCAGGGGCTTATGGCTACACCTTC,CAISESAGAYGYTF
14,TRBD2,many,TRBV20-1,TRBJ2-7,TGCAGTGCTCAAGGACTAGCGGGACCCCACGAGCAGTACTTC,CSAQGLAGPHEQYF
15,-,many,TRBV5-5,TRBJ1-1,TGTGCCAGCAGCTTGTCCTGGGTGGTTGGGACTGAAGCTTTCTTT,CASSLSWVVGTEAFF
19,TRBD1,many,TRBV6-1,TRBJ2-1,TGTGCCAGCAGTGAAGTCAGGGGGTCGGCGGCACTCTCCTACAATGAGCAGTTCTTC,CASSEVRGSAALSYNEQFF